This record covers a single T cell receptor (beta chain). This clonotype has a count of ten or more. Its antigen remains undetermined. The junction departs from germline at one end; a sequencing error may be responsible. PBMCs were isolated by Ficoll-Paque density gradient centrifugation. The data were taken from a study of T-cell memory formation after mild COVID-19 (dated by TCRdb to the early 2020s). General notes on the study: Most TCR sequence clusters were specific to one of the two donors. Longitudinal TCRalpha and TCRbeta repertoire sequencing tracked T-cell clones expanding and contracting after mild COVID-19 in two donors. The cohort comprised two young, previously healthy adult volunteers, one female and one male. Overall results and qualifications from the work: The second-wave clones that peaked on day 37 were not confirmed to be SARS-CoV-2 specific. Balanced CD4/CD8 phenotypes were observed for clones contracting from day 15 to 85, whereas a bias towards CD4+ was observed for a second wave of clones expanding from day 15 to 37. Contracting CD4+ clones were located mainly in the CM and EM memory subsets, whereas CD8+ clones were found to be enriched in EMRA. Some responding clones were found in pre-infection memory, which suggests that pre-existing cross-reactive memory T cells took part in the SARS-CoV-2 response. The study covered only a couple of mild cases, and larger cohorts including severe cases with pre-infection samples were considered necessary.

Sequencing relied on an Illumina NovaSeq 6000. cDNA libraries for TCRalpha and TCRbeta were prepared by 5'RACE using constant-segment primers, with sample barcodes and unique molecular identifiers added. Trizol reagent was used to extract RNA from every sample. Library amplification was performed in two PCR steps, and a second sample barcode and Illumina TruSeq adapters were introduced in the second step. The libraries were sequenced on an Illumina NovaSeq using 2 x 150 bp paired-end reads. As for the authors' bioinformatics: Reads were demultiplexed and collapsed into UMI-guided consensus sequences with migec v1.2.7. Using mixcr v2.1.11, the UMI consensuses were aligned to TRA and TRB V and J templates and assembled into clonotypes. A clonotype was counted as expanded or contracted only when both edgeR and NoisET called the clonotype significant, with the noise models trained on biological replicates. For edgeR calls, a false discovery rate-adjusted p below 0.01 and a log2 fold-change threshold of 1 were applied. As an exploratory analysis of dynamics, PCA with hierarchical clustering was applied to max-normalized trajectories of the 1000 most abundant clonotypes. Separately sequenced CD4+ and CD8+ repertoires were used to assign a CD4 or CD8 phenotype to each responding clone. The public reads were quality trimmed at Q25 with fastp and then assembled into clones with MiXCR by TCRdb, keeping productive beta chains. Rows with one shared CDR3 protein collapse into an entry with the most common genes and DNA. The V and J calls here are based on TCRdb, not the publication. Within this sample are under 300,000 distinct CDR3 sequences, with roughly 9.4% of them counted one time only. Of the sample, 20% to 25% falls within the top ten clones.

The germline V gene supplies CDR1 SGHRS and CDR2 YFSETQ. Inclusive of the bounding cysteine and phenylalanine, the CDR3 is 13 residues long. Kept here is only the CDR3 DNA, which spans 39 bases and is read in frame from base 1. The receptor was isolated from a man between 18 and 29 years old who had mild COVID-19 (a few samples of this study predate the infection). The sample titles of this study are shuffled in the database, so cell type and time point are left out; the donor was told from shared clones. Sample: PBMCs or a T cell subset sorted from them (not recorded which). The chain was built from TRBV5-1 and TRBJ2-3; tentative D gene TRBD2, with 6 bases matching. The CDR3 region reads CASSSTSTDTQYF. The sequenced DNA: TGTGCCAGCAGTTCGACTAGTACAGATACGCAGTATTTT.